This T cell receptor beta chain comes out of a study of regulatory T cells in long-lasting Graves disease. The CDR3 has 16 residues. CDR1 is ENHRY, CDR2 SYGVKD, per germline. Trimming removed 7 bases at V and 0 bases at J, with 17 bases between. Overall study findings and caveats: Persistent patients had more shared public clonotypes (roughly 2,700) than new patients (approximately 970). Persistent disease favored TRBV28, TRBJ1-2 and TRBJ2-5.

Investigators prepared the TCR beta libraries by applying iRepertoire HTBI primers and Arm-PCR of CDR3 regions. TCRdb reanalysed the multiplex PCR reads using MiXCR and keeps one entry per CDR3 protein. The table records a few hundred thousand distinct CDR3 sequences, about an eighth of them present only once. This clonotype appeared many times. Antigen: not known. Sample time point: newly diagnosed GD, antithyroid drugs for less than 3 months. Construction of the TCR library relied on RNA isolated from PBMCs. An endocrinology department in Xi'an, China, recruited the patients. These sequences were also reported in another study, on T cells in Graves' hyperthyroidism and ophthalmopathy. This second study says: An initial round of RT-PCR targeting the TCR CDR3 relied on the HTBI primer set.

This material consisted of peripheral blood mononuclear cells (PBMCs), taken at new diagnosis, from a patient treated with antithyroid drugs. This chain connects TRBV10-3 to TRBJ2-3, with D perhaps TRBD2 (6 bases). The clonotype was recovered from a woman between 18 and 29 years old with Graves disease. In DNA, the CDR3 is TGTGCCATCAACGCTGGAGGGCCCCTAAGCACAGATACGCAGTATTTT. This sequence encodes CAINAGGPLSTDTQYF.